The sequence of this TCR beta chain was determined in a study of OX40 agonist ivuxolimab in advanced cancers. Notes on the research overall: Ivuxolimab was an agonistic, fully human IgG2 monoclonal antibody directed against OX40 (CD134), a costimulatory receptor. Intravenous ivuxolimab was administered to patients every 2 weeks at six dose levels: 0.01, 0.1, 0.3, 1.5, 3 and 10 mg/kg. Of the approximately 50 dose-escalation patients, hepatocellular carcinoma was present in about 20, melanoma in approximately 15, renal cell carcinoma in 9 and head and neck cancer in 9. In the dose-escalation cohort, 70% to 85% of patients were male, and the mean age was around 65 years with a range of about 23 to 79. Prior anti-PD-1, anti-PD-L1 or anti-CTLA-4 therapy was permitted, and roughly two fifths of dose-escalation patients had received checkpoint inhibitors. Three dose-escalation patients achieved partial responses, one with hepatocellular carcinoma and two with cutaneous melanoma. Peripheral TCRbeta sequencing aimed to test whether ivuxolimab altered TCR sequence diversity and caused clonal T-cell expansion. The paper reports the monotherapy dose-escalation portion (N = 52 patients) of the phase I ivuxolimab trial. What the study reported, not specific to this receptor: At doses of 0.1 to 3.0 mg/kg, clonal expansion of both CD4+ and CD8+ T cells in blood was seen between baseline and week 6. Low levels of normalized T-cell clonal expansion were also shown by some nonresponding patients. The antigen specificity of the clonally expanded peripheral T cells was not determined. On average, CD8+ T cells showed more expanded clones than CD4+ T cells after ivuxolimab. In partial responders in the 0.1-3.0 mg/kg groups, normalized peripheral clonal expansion was found to be among the lowest, especially among CD8+ T cells.

Of note for this clone: The target of this receptor is not known. Base qualities are not provided; no much larger clone lies one nucleotide away.

Cut back by 5 bases and 4 bases, the V and J ends lie 21 bases apart. From a lookup of the germline V gene, CDR1 and CDR2 are SGHAT and FQNNGV. Its CDR3 holds 16 amino acids, cysteine through phenylalanine. The only DNA kept is the CDR3, 48 bases in frame from the first base. For sequencing of the TCRbeta CDR3 region, genomic DNA was extracted from the sorted cells. The immunoSEQ Assay was used to sequence the TCRbeta CDR3 regions. TCRdb's version of the immuneACCESS table is confined to in-frame rearrangements and falls short of the full clone set. An unresolved V gene accounts for under half of the shortfall where checked; the remainder is of unknown origin. The sample profile shows more than 80,000 clones; less than 95% of them were found once. The ten largest clones capture approximately 0.52% of the sample. Patients with autoimmune disease history or receiving systemic immunosuppression were excluded from the trial. Peripheral blood for TCR sequencing was drawn from every dose cohort at baseline, at cycle 4 day 1 and at cycle 7 day 1. Samples were obtained from an open-label, multicenter, first-in-human phase I dose-escalation trial of ivuxolimab. Adults with locally advanced or metastatic head and neck squamous cell, hepatocellular, melanoma or renal cell carcinoma were enrolled in the trial. Before TCR sequencing, CD4+ and CD8+ T cells were separately sorted from peripheral blood.

This clonotype was sampled from an adult with an advanced solid tumor such as melanoma, head and neck, liver or kidney cancer. The sequence links TRBV11-2 to TRBJ2-7; a weak D assignment points to TRBD1 (6 bases agree). The material was CD4+ or CD8+ T cells sorted from blood, obtained in a trial of the OX40 agonist ivuxolimab. The CDR3 loop reads CASSETGTRVFYEQYF. The DNA sequence is as follows: TGTGCCAGCAGCGAAACCGGGACAAGGGTGTTTTACGAGCAGTACTTC.